This note documents a single T cell receptor beta chain sequence. This entry comes from a study of human T cells and chemical hapten exposure. At the level of the study: Scalp application of diphenylcyclopropenone was performed weekly in patients across the entire approximately 25-week study. Variability of per-sample TCR yields stemmed mainly from small differences in pooled library volume.

Indicated time point: patch test 1, 2 weeks after DPC sensitization. Treatment: therapeutic diphenylcyclopropenone sensitization with weekly scalp DPC. Blood sampling preceded each patch test application. MiXCR was run by TCRdb on the RACE reads, yielding one entry per CDR3 protein. The sample has around 100,000 distinct CDR3 sequences, approximately 11% seen once. This CDR3 comprises 13 residues. The V and J ends lost 6 bases and 4 bases respectively, with 13 bases between them. Per the germline V gene, CDR1 is SGHTA and CDR2 is FQGNSA. The specimen was whole blood, collected in connection with sensitization to the hapten diphenylcyclopropenone (DPC). The chain couples TRBV7-2 to TRBJ2-7; D is ambiguous. The TCR sequence derives from a woman aged 40 to 50 with alopecia areata. Some clones in this sample may be carry-over from other donors' samples. The DNA for the CDR3 is TGTGCCAGCAGTCTCCCGACCAGATACGAGCAGTACTTC. Amino acids: CASSLPTRYEQYF.